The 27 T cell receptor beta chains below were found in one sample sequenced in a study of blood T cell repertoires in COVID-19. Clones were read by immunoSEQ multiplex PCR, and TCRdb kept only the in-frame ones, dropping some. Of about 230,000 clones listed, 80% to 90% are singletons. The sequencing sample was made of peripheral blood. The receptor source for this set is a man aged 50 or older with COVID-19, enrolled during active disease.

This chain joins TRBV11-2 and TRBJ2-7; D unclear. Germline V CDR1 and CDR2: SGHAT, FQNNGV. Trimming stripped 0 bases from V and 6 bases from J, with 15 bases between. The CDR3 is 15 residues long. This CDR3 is CASSLEGVFSGEQYF. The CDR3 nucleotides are TGTGCCAGCAGCTTAGAGGGCGTCTTTAGTGGCGAGCAGTACTTC.

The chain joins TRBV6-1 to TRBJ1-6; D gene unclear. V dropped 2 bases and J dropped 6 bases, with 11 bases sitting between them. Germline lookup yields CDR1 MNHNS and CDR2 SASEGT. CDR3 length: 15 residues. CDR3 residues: CASSELRVSNSPLHF. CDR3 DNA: TGTGCCAGCAGTGAATTGAGGGTCTCTAATTCACCCCTCCACTTT.

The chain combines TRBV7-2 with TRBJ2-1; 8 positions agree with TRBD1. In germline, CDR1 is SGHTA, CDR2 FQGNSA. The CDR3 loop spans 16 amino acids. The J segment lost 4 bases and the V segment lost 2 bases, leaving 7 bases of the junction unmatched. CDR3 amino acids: CASSLNSGQGYNEQFF. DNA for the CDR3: TGTGCCAGCAGCTTAAACTCAGGACAGGGTTACAATGAGCAGTTCTTC.

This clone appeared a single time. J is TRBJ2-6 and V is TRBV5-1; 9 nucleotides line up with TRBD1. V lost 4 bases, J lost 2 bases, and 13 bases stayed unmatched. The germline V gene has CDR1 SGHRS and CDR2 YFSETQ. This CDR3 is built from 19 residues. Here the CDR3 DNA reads TGCGCCAGCAGCACCCGGACAGGGGTGAACGGCGCTGGGGCCAACGTCCTGACTTTC. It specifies CASSTRTGVNGAGANVLTF.

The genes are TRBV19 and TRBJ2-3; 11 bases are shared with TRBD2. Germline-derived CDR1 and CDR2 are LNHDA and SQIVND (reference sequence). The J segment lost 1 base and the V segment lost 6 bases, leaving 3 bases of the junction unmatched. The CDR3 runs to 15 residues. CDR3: CASSSLAGGTDTQYF. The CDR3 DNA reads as TGTGCCAGTAGCTCACTAGCGGGGGGCACAGATACGCAGTATTTT.

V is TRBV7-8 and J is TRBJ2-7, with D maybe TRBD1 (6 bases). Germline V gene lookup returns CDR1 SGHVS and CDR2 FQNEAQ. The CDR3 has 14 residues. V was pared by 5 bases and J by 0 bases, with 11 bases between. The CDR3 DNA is TGTGCCAGCAGCGCACAGGGTTTCTCCTACGAGCAGTACTTC. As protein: CASSAQGFSYEQYF.

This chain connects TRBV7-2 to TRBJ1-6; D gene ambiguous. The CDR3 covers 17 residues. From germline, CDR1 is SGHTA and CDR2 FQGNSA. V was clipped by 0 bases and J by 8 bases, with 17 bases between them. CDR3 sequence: CASSLARASDFDSPLHF. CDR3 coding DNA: TGTGCCAGCAGCTTAGCGAGGGCGTCAGATTTCGATTCACCCCTCCACTTT.

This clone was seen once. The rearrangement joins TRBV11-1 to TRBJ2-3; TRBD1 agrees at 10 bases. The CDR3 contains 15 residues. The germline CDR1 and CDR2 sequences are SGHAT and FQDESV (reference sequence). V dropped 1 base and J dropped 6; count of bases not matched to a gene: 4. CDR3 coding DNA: TGTGCCAGCAGCTTAGAAGGGACAGGGGACGATACGCAGTATTTT. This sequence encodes CASSLEGTGDDTQYF.

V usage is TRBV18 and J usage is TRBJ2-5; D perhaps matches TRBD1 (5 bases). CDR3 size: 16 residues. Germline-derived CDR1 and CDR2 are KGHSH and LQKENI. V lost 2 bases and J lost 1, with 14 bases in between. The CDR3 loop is CASSPLSRQIQETQYF. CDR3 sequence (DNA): TGTGCCAGCTCACCATTATCTCGACAGATCCAAGAGACCCAGTACTTC.

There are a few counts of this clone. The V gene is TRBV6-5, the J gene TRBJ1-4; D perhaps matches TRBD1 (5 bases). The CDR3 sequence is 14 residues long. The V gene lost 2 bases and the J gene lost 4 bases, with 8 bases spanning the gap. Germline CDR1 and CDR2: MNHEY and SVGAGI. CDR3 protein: CASSYRGYNEKLFF. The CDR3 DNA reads TGTGCCAGCAGTTACAGGGGTTATAATGAAAAACTGTTTTTT.

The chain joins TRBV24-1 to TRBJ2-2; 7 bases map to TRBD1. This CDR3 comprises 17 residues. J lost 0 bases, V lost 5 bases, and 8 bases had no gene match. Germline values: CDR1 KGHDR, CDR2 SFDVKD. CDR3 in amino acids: CATSAHPGTANTGELFF. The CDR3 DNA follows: TGTGCCACCAGTGCACACCCCGGGACAGCGAACACCGGGGAGCTGTTTTTT.

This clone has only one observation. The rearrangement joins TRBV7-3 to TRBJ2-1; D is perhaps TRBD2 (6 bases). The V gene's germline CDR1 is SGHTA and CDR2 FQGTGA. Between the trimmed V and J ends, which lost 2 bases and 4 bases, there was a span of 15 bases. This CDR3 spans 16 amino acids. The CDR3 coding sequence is TGTGCCAGCAGCTTAGAGGCGGCGGGGAGATACAATGAGCAGTTCTTC. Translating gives CASSLEAAGRYNEQFF.

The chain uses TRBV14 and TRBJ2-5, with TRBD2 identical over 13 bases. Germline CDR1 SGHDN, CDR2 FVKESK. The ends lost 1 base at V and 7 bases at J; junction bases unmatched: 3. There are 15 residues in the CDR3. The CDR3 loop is CASSQGLAGGGTQYF. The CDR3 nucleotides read TGTGCCAGCAGCCAAGGACTAGCGGGAGGAGGGACCCAGTACTTC.

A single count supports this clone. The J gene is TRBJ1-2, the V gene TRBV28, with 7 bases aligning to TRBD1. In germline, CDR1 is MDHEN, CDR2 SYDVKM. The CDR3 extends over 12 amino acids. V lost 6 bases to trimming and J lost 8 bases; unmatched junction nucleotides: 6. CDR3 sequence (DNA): TGTGCCAGCAGCGGGACAGTCGAAGGCTACACCTTC. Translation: CASSGTVEGYTF.

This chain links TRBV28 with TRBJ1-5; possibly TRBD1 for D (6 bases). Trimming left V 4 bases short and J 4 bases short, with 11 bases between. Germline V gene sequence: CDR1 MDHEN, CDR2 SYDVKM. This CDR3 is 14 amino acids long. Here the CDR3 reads CASSSTGSNQPQHF. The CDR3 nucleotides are TGTGCCAGCAGTTCCACAGGGAGTAATCAGCCCCAGCATTTT.

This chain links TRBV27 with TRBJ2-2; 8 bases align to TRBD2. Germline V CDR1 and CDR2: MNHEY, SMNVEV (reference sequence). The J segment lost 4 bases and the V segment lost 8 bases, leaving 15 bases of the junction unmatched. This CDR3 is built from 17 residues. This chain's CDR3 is CASFNTPGGALTGELFF. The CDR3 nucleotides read TGTGCCAGCTTTAACACCCCCGGGGGGGCTCTCACCGGGGAGCTGTTTTTT.

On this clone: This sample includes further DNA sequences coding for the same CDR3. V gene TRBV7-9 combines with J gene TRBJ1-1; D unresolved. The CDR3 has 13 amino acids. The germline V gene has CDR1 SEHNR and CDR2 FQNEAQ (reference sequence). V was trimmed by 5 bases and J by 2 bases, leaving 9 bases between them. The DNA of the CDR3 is TGTGCCAGCAGCCGGGGATTAAACACTGAAGCTTTCTTT. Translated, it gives CASSRGLNTEAFF.

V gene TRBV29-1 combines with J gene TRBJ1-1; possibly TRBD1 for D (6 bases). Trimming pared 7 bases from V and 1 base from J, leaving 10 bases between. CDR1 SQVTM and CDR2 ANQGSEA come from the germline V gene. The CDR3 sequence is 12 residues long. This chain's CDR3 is CSGVQGNTEAFF. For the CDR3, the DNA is TGCAGCGGGGTACAGGGGAACACTGAAGCTTTCTTT.

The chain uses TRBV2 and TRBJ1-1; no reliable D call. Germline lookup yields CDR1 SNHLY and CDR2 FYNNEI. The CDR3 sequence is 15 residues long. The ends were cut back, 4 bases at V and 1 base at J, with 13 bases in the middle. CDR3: CASSVYSLKNTEAFF. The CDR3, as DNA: TGTGCCAGCAGTGTGTACTCCTTAAAGAACACTGAAGCTTTCTTT.

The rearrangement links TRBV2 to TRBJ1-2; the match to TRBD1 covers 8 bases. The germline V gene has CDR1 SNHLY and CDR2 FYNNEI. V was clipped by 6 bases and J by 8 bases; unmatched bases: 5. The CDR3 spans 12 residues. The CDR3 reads CASRRTGQGYTF. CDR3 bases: TGTGCCAGCAGAAGGACAGGGCAAGGCTACACCTTC.

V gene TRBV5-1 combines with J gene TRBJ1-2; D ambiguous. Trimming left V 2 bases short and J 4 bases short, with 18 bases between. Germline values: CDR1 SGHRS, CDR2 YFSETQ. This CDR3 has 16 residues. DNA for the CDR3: TGCGCCAGCAGCTTCGGCTCTGCTTTGGAGGGCTATGGCTACACCTTC. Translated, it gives CASSFGSALEGYGYTF.

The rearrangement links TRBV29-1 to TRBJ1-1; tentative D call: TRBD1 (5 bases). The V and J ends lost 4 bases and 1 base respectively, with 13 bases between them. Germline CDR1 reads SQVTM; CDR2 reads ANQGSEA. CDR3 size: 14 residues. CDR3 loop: CSVAQTASNTEAFF. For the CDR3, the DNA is TGCAGCGTTGCCCAGACAGCCTCGAACACTGAAGCTTTCTTT.

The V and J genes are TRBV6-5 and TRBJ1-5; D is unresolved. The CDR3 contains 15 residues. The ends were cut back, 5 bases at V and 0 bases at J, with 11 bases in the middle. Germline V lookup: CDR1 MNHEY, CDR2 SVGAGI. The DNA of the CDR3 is TGTGCCAGCAGTAACCACAGAGATAGCAATCAGCCCCAGCATTTT. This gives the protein CASSNHRDSNQPQHF.

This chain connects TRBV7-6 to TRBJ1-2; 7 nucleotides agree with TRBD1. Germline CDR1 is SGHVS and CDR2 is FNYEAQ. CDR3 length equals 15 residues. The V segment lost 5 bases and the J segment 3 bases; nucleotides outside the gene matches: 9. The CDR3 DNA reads TGTGCCAGCAGCCCAAACGCCGGGACAGACTATGGCTACACCTTC. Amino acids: CASSPNAGTDYGYTF.

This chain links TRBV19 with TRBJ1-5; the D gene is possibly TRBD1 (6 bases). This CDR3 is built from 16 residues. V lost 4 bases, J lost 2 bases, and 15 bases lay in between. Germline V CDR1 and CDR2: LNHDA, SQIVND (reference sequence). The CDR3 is CASSNRERFGNQPQHF. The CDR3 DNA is TGTGCCAGTAGTAACAGGGAGAGGTTCGGCAATCAGCCCCAGCATTTT.

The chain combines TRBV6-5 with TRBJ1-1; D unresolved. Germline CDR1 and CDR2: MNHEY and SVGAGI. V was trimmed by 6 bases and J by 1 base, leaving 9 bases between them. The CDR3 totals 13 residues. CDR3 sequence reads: CASSLQRNTEAFF. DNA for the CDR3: TGTGCCAGCAGCCTACAGAGGAACACTGAAGCTTTCTTT.

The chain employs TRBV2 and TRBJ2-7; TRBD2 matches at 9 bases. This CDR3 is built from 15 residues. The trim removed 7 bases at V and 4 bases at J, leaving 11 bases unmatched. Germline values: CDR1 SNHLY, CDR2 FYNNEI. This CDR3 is CASIRPGLARYEQYF. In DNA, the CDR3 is TGTGCCAGCATTCGACCGGGACTAGCTCGTTACGAGCAGTACTTC.